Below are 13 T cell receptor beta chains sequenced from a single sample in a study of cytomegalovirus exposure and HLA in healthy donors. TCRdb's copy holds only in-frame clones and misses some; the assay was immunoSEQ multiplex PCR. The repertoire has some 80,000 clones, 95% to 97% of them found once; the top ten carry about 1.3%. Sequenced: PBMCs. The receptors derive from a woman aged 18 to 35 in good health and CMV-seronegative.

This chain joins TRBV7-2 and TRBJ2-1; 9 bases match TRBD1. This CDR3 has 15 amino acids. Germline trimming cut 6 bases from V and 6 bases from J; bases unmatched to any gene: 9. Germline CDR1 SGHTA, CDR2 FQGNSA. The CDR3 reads CASSPTGGLGNEQFF. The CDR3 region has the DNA TGTGCCAGCAGTCCCACAGGGGGCCTTGGCAATGAGCAGTTCTTC.

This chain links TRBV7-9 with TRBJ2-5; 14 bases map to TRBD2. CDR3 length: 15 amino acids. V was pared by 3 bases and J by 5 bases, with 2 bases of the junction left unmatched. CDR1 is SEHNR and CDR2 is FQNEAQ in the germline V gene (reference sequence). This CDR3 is CASSFGTSGSETQYF. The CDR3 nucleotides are TGTGCCAGCAGCTTTGGGACTAGCGGGAGTGAGACCCAGTACTTC.

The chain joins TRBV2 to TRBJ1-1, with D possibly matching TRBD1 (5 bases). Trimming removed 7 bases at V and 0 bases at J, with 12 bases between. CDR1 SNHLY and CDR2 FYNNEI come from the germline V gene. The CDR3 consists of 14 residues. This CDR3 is CASTGGGLNTEAFF. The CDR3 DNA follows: TGTGCCAGCACGGGGGGGGGATTGAACACTGAAGCTTTCTTT.

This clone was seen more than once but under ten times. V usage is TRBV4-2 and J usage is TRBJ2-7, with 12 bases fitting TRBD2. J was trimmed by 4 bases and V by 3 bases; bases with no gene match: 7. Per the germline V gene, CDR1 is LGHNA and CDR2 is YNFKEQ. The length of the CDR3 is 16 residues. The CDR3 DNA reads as TGTGCCAGCAGCCAGGCCGGGACTAGCGGGTCATACGAGCAGTACTTC. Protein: CASSQAGTSGSYEQYF.

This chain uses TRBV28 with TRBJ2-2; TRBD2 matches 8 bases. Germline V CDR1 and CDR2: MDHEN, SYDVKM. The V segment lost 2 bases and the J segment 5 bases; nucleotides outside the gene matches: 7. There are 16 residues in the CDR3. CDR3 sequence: CASSLRLAGKTGELFF. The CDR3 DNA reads TGTGCCAGCAGTTTACGCCTAGCGGGTAAAACCGGGGAGCTGTTTTTT.

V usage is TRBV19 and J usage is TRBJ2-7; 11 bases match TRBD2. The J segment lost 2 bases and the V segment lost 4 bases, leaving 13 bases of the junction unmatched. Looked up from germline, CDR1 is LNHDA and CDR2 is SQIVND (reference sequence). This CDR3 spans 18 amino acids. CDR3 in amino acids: CASSTRPGTSGSTYEQYF. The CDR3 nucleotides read TGTGCCAGTAGTACTCGCCCAGGAACTAGCGGGAGTACCTACGAGCAGTACTTC.

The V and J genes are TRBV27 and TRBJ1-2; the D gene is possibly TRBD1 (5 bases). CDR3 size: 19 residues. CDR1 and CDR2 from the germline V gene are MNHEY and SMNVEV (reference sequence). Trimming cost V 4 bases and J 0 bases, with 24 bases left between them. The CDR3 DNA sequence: TGTGCCAGCAGTTCCCTCCAACCCCTCCGACAGAATCCTAACTATGGCTACACCTTC. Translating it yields CASSSLQPLRQNPNYGYTF.

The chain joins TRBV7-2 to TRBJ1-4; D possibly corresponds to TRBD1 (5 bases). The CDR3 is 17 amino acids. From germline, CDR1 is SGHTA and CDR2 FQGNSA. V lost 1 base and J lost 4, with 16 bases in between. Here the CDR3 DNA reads TGTGCCAGCAGCTTAGTGGTCAGGACAACTGATAATGAAAAACTGTTTTTT. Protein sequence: CASSLVVRTTDNEKLFF.

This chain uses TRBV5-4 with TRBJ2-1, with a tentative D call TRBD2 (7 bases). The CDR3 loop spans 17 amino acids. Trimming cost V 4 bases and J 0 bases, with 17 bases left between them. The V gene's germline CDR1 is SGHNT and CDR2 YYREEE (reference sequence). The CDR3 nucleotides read TGTGCCAGCAGCGGGGGGGACATAGCGAGCTCCTACAATGAGCAGTTCTTC. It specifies CASSGGDIASSYNEQFF.

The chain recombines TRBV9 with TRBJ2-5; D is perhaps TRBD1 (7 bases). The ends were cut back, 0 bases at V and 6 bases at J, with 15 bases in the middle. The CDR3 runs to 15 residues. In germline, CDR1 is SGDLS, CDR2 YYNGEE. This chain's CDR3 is CASSVGRQGGKTQYF. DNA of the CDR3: TGTGCCAGCAGCGTAGGGCGGCAGGGGGGAAAGACCCAGTACTTC.

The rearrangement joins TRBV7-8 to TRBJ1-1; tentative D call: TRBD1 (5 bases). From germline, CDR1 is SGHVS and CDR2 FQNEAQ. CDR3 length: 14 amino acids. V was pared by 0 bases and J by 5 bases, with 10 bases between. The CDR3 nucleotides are TGTGCCAGCAGCTTAGCGGGGGGTGGGACTGAAGCTTTCTTT. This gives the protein CASSLAGGGTEAFF. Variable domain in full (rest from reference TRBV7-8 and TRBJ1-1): GAGVSQSPRYKVAKRGQDVALRCDPISGHVSLFWYQQALGQGPEFLTYFQNEAQLDKSGLPSDRFFAERPEGSVSTLKIQRTQQEDSAVYLCASSLAGGGTEAFFGQGTRLTVV.

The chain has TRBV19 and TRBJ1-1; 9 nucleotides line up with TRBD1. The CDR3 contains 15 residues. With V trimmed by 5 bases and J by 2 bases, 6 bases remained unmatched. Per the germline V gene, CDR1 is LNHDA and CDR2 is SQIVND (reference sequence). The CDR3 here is CASSATGGPNTEAFF. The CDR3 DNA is TGTGCCAGTAGTGCTACAGGGGGCCCTAACACTGAAGCTTTCTTT. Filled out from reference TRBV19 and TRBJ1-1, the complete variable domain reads DGGITQSPKYLFRKEGQNVTLSCEQNLNHDAMYWYRQDPGQGLRLIYYSQIVNDFQKGDIAEGYSVSREKKESFPLTVTSAQKNPTAFYLCASSATGGPNTEAFFGQGTRLTVV.

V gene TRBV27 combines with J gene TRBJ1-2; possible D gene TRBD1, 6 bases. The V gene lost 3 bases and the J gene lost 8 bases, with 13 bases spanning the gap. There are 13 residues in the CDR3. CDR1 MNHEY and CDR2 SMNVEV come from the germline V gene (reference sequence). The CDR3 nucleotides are TGTGCCAGCAGTTTCAATTGGGGGCGAGGCTACACCTTC. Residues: CASSFNWGRGYTF.